This record concerns one T cell receptor (beta chain) sequence. Antigen unknown. There are 15 residues in the CDR3. Germline V CDR1 and CDR2: SEHNR, FQNEAQ (reference sequence). V was clipped by 8 bases and J by 4 bases; unmatched bases: 12. This entry is derived from a study of cytomegalovirus exposure and HLA in healthy donors. This PCR relied on a set of 60 Vbeta primers and 13 Jbeta primers. Generated by immunoSEQ multiplex PCR, the TCRdb table keeps only in-frame clones and is missing some. The repertoire holds around 140,000 clones, with 65% to 80% as singletons. Study findings and constraints: Rare TCR sequences dominated, though some public TCRs recurred in many donors. CMV serostatus stood as the only immune exposure information on hand. Segments of the TCR beta V type were, in most cases, productive about 90% or about 30% of the time in an earlier analysis.

The sequenced sample consisted of PBMCs. The sequence derives from a male donor in good health and CMV-seropositive. V gene TRBV7-9 combines with J gene TRBJ2-5, with 8 bases matching TRBD1. Written as DNA, the CDR3 is TGTGCCAGCGAACCGGACAGGGAAAATTCAGAGACCCAGTACTTC. Translating it yields CASEPDRENSETQYF. Full variable domain (missing parts from reference TRBV7-9 and TRBJ2-5): DTGVSQNPRHKITKRGQNVTFRCDPISEHNRLYWYRQTLGQGPEFLTYFQNEAQLEKSRLLSDRFSAERPKGSFSTLEIQRTEQGDSAMYLCASEPDRENSETQYFGPGTRLLVL.